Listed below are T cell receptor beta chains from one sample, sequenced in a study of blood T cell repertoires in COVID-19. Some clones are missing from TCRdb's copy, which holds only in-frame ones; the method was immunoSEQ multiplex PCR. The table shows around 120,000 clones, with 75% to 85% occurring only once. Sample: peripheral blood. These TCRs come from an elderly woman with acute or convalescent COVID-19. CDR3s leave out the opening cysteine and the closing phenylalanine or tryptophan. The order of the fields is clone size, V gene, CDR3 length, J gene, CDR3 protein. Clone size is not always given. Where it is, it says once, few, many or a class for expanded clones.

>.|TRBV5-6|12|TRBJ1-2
ASSSNGGAYGYT
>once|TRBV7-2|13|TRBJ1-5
ASSFSSGGNQPQH
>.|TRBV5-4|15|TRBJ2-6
ASSGDRGATWANVLT
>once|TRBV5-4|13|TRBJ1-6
ASSLGTGQNSPLH
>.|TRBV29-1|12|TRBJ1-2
SVEPSGGGYGYT
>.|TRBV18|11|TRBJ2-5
ASSPQRGETQY
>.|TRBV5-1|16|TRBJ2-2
ASSLLGGSPPNTGELF
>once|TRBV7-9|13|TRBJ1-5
ASSLDGNSNQPQH
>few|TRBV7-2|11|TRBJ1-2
ASSLRDGNGYT
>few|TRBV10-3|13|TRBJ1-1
AISELGGANTEAF
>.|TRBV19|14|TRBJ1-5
ASSTQILDSNQPQH
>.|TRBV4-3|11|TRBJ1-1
ASSQDVNTEAF
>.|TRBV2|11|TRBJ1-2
ASSVGGDYGYT
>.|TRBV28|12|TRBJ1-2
ASSLGGPNYGYT
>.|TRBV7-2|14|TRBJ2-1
ASSPRGTSGRGEQF
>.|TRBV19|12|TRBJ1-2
DRLGTGRLWGYT
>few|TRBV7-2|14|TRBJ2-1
ASSFPLAGVNNEQF
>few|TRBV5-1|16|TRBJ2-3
ASSLGRTSGGPTDTQY
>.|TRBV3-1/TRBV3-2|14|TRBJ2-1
ASSRSPTSGSDEQF
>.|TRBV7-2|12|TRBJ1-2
ASSLGTANYGYT
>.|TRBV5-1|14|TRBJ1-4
ASCRDRGGTNEKLF
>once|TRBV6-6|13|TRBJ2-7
ASSYEGPGYGEQY
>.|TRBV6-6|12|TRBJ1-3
ASRPQGSGNTIY
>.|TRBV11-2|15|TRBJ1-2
ASSYGTGTSANYGYT
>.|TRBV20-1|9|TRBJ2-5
SGGFEETQY
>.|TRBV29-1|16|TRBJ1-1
SVEGRQGPFFFAAEAF
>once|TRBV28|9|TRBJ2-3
ASSDRDTQY
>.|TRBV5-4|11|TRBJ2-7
ASSLAGHYEQY
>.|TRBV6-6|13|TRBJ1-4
ASSYGLGPNEKLF
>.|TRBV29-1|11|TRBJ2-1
SGGQAGYNEQF
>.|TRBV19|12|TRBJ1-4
ASSVDRLNEKLF
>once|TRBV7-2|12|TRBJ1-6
ASSLTENNSPLH
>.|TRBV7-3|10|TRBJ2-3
ASSLSTDTQY
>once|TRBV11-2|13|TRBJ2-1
ASRASGSGDNEQF
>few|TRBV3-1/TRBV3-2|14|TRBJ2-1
ASSQDGGSSYNEQF
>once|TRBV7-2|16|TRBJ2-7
ASSWATGTSGGVYEQY
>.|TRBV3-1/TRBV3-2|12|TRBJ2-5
ASSQRRDQETQY
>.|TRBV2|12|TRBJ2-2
ASSDGLLTGELF
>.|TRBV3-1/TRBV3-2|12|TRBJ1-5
ASSQGRVNQPQH
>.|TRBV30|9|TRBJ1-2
AWSVGGGYT
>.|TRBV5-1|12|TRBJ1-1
ASSLALGGTEAF
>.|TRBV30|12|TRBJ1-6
AWSVGTENSPLH
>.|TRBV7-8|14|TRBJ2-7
ASSLLSEGQLYEQY
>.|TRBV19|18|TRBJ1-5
ASSITPWAGTGISNQPQH
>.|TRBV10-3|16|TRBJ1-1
AISGKSGKWWPDTEAF
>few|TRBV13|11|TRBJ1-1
ASSLQGGTEAF
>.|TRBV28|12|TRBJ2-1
ASSLTRLDNEQF
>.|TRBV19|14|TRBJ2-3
ASSKRTSGMADTQY
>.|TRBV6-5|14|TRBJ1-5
ASSSALYDNNQPQH
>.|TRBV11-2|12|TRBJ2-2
ASSPGVNTGELF
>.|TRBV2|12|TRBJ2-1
ASSLAQGATEQF